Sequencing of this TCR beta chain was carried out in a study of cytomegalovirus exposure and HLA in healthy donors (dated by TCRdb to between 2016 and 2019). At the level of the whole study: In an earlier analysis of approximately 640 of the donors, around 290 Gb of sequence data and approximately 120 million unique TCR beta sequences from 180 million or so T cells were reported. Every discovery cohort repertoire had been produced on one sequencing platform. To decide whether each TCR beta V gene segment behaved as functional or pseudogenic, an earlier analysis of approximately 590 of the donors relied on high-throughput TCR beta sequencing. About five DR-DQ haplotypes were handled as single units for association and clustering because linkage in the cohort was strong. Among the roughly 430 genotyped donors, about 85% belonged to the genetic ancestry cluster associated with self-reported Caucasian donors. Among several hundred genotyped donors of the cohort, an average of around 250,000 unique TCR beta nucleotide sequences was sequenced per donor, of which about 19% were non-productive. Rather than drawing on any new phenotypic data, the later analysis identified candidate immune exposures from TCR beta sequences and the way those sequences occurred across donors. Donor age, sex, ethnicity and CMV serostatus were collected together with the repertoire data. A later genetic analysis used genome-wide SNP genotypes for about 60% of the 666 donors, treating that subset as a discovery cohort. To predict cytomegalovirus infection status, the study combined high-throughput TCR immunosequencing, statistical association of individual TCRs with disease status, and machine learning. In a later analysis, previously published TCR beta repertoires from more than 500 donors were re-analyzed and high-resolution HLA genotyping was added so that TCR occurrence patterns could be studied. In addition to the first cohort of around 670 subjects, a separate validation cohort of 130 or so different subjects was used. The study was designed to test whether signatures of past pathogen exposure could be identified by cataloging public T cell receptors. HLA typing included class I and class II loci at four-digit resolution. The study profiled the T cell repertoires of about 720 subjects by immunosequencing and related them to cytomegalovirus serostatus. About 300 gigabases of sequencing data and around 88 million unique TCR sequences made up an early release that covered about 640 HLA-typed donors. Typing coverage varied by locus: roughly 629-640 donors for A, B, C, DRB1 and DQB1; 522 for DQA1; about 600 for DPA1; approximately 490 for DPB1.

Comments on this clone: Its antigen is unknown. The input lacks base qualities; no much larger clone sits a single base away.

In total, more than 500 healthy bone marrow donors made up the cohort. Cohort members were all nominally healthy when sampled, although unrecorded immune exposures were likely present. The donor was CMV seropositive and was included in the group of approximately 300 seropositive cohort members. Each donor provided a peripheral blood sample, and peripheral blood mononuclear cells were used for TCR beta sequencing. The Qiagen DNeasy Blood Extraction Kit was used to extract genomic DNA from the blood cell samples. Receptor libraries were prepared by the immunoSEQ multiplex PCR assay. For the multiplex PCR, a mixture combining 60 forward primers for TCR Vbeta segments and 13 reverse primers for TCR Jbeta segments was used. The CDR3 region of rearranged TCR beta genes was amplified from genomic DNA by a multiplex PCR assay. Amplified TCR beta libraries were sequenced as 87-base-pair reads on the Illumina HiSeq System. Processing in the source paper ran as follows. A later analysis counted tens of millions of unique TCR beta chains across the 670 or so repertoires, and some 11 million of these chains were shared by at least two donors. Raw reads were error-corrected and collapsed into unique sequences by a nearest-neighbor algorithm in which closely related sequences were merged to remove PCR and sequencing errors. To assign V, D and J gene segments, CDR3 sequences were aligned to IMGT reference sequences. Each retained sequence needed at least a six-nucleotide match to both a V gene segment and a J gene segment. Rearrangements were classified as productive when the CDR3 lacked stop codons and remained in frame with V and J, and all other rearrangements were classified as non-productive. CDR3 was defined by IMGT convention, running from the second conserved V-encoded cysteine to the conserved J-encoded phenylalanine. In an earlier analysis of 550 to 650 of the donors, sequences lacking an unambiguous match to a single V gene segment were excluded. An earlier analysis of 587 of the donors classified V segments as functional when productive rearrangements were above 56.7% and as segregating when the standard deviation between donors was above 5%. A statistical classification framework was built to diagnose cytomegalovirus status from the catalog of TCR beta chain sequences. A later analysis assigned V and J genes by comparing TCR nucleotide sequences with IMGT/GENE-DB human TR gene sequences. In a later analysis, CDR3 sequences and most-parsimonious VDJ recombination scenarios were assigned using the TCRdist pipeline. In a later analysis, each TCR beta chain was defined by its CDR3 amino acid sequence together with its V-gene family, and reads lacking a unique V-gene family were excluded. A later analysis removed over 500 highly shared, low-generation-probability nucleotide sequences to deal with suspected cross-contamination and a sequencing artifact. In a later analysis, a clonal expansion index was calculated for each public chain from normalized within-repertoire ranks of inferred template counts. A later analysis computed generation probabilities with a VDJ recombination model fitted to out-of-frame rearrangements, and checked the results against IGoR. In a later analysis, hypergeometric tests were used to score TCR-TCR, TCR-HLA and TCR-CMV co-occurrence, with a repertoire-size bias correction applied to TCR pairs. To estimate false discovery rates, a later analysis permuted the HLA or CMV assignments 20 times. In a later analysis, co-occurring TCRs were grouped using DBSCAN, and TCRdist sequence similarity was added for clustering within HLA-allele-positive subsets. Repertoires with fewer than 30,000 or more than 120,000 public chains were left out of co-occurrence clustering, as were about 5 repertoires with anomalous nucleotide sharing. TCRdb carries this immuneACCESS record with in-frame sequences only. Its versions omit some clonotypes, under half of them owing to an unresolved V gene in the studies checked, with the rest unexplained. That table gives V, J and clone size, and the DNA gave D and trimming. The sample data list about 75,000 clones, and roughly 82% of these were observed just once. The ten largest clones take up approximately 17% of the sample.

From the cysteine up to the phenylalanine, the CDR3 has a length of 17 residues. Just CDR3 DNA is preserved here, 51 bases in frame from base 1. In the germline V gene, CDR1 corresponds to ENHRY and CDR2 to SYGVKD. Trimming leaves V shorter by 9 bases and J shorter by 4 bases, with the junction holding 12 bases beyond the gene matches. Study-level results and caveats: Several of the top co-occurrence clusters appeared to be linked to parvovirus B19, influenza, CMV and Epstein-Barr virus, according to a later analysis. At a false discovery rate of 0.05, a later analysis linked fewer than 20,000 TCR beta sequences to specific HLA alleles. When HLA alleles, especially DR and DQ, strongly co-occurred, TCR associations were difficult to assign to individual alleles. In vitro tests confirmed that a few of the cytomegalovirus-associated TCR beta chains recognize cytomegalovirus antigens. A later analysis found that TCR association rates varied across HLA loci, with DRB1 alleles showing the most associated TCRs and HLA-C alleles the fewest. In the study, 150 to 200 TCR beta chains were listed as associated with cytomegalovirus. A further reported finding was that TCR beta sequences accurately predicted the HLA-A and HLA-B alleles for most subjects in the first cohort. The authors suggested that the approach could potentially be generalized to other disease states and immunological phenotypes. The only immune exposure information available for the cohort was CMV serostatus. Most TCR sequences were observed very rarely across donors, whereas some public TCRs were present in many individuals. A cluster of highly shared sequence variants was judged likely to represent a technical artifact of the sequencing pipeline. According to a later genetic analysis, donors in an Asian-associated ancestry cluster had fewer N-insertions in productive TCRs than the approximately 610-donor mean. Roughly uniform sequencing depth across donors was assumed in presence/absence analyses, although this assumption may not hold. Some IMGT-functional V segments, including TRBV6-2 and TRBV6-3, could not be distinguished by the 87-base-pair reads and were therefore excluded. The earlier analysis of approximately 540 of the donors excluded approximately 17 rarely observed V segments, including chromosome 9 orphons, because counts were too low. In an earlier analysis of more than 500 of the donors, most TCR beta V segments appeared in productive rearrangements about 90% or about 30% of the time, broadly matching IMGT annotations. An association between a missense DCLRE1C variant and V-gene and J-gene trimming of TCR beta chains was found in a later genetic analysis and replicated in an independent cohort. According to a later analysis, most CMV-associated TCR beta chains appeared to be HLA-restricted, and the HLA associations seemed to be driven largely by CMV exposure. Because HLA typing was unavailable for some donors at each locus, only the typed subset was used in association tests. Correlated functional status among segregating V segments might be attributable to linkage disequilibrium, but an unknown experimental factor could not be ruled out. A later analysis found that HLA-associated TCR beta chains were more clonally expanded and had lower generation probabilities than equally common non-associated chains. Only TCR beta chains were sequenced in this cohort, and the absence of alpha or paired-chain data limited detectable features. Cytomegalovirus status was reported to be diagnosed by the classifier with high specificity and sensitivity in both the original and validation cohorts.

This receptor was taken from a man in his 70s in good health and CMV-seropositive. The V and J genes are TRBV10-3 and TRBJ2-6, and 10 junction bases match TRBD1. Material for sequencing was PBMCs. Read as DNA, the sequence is TGTGCCATTCGCCCGGGACAGGGGTGGGACGGGGCCAACGTCCTGACTTTC. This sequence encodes CAIRPGQGWDGANVLTF.